The next 5 T cell receptor beta chains were all read from a single sample in a study of regulatory T cells in long-lasting Graves disease. Construction of TCR beta libraries relied on iRepertoire HTBI primers and on Arm-PCR targeting CDR3 regions. One entry per CDR3 protein, called by TCRdb with MiXCR from the multiplex PCR reads. The table includes 450,000 to 600,000 distinct CDR3 sequences, about 17% detected once. Noted time point: newly diagnosed GD, antithyroid drugs for less than 3 months. Researchers made the TCR library from RNA that was extracted from PBMCs. The sample was also reused in another study, on T cells in Graves' hyperthyroidism and ophthalmopathy.

The specimen comprised peripheral blood mononuclear cells (PBMCs), sampled at new diagnosis, from a patient treated with antithyroid drugs. The source of these receptors is a man between 35 and 55 years old with Graves disease.

The V gene is TRBV20-1, the J gene TRBJ2-7; 13 bases line up with TRBD2. The germline V gene encodes CDR1 DFQATT and CDR2 SNEGSKA (reference sequence). Unmatched junction bases numbered 9, after V lost 5 bases and J lost 2 bases. The CDR3 has 16 residues. Here the CDR3 DNA reads TGCAGTGCTGCCGGGGGACTAGCGGGGAAAACCTACGAGCAGTACTTC. Translation: CSAAGGLAGKTYEQYF.

This chain links TRBV6-2 or TRBV6-3 with TRBJ2-7; 10 bases map to TRBD2. V lost 2 bases and J lost 5; bases outside the gene matches: 3. Germline V gene lookup returns CDR1 MNHEY and CDR2 SVGEGT. The CDR3 is 14 residues long. Here the CDR3 reads CASSYTSGDHEQYF. DNA of the CDR3: TGTGCCAGCAGTTACACTAGCGGGGACCACGAGCAGTACTTC.

This clonotype was counted only a few times. The J gene is TRBJ1-5, the V gene TRBV12-3 or TRBV12-4; a possible D gene is TRBD1 (6 bases). V was clipped by 6 bases and J by 0 bases, with 12 bases between them. The CDR3 spans 15 residues. The CDR3 DNA reads TGTGCCAGCAGGCCGGGGGCGCATAGCAATCAGCCCCAGCATTTT. This encodes CASRPGAHSNQPQHF.

With respect to this clonotype: This may come from a read error, since a much larger clone is one base off. The chain joins TRBV2 to TRBJ1-5; D possibly corresponds to TRBD1 (5 bases). This CDR3 comprises 14 residues. The germline gives CDR1 SNHLY, CDR2 FYNNEI. V lost 4 bases and J 3 bases, leaving 10 bases between the germline ends. The CDR3 DNA follows: TGTGCCAGCAGTGCCAGGGAGAACAATCAGCCCCAGCATTTT. Protein product: CASSARENNQPQHF.

At least ten counts were recorded for this clonotype. V is TRBV28 and J is TRBJ2-7, with D unclear. The CDR3 spans 16 residues. Germline CDR1 MDHEN, CDR2 SYDVKM. Trimming removed 9 bases from V and 2 bases from J, with 23 bases in between. Here the CDR3 DNA reads TGTGCCAGTAGGCCAAGACGCCCGCCGCTGGCCTACGAGCAGTACTTC. It translates to CASRPRRPPLAYEQYF.